This entry lists 7 T cell receptor beta chains sequenced from one sample in a study of CD8+ T cells in alopecia areata. As the sequencing template, cDNA was produced by extracting RNA and reverse transcribing it. Here immunoSEQ multiplex PCR was the method, and the copy in TCRdb shows in-frame clones only, minus some. The data show about 18,000 clones, with none appearing a single time. A panel of CD4, CD8alpha, NKG2D, NKG2ACE and other markers served to sort pooled cutaneous lymph node cells. Sample: CD8+ T cells sorted from a lymph node. These receptors all stem from a C3H/HeJ mouse with alopecia areata. Strain haplotype at MHC: H2-k.

This clone was observed a handful of times. Gene labels here are mouse ones. The read ends 4 residues early relative to the CDR3; the germline J gene fills the gap. The rearrangement uses TRBV13-1 and TRBJ2-1; 9 bases line up with TRBD1. The CDR3 is made up of 15 amino acids. V was pared by 2 bases and J by 5 bases, with 5 bases of the junction left unmatched. CDR1 and CDR2 from the germline V gene are NSHNY and SYGAGN. CDR3 sequence reads: CASSEAGTGNAEQFF. Partial CDR3 DNA: TGTGCCAGCAGTGAAGCCGGGACAGGGAATGCT.

This clone was observed a handful of times. The genes are named according to mouse. Read coverage stops 4 residues before the CDR3 terminus; the germline J gene supplies the remainder. The chain combines TRBV19 with TRBJ2-7; 8 bases line up with TRBD2. The germline V gene encodes CDR1 FNHDT and CDR2 SITEND (reference sequence). V was clipped by 4 bases and J by 2 bases; unmatched bases: 5. The CDR3 has 14 residues. CDR3 region: CASSPDWGPYEQYF. Incomplete CDR3 DNA: TGTGCCAGCAGTCCCGACTGGGGACCCTAT.

This clone was seen more than once but under ten times. The database protein in TCRdb disagrees with the DNA translation at residue 11; the sequence shown here was translated from the DNA. The listed genes are named as in mouse. The missing CDR3 end, 3 residues past where the read stops, is filled in from the germline J gene. The chain is built from TRBV17 and TRBJ1-6; TRBD1 matches 7 bases. Being an ORF, TRBJ1-6 has a function that is uncertain. The trim removed 5 bases at V and 5 bases at J, leaving 3 bases unmatched. Germline V CDR1 and CDR2: MNHDT, YYDKIL. CDR3 length equals 14 residues. CDR3 sequence reads: CASSRQGDNSPLYF. The DNA read from the CDR3 is TGTGCTAGCAGTCGACAGGGCGATAATTCGCCC.

In the case of this clone: These gene names are mouse names. Read coverage stops 4 residues before the CDR3 terminus; the germline J gene supplies the remainder. V and J are TRBV1 and TRBJ2-2; no definite D call. Trimming shortened V by 4 bases and J by 1 base, and 7 bases separated the two germline ends. Germline lookup yields CDR1 NSQYPW and CDR2 LRSPGD (reference sequence). CDR3 length equals 14 residues. CDR3 sequence reads: CTCSVLGNTGQLYF. The sequenced CDR3 bases are TGCACCTGCAGTGTATTGGGAAACACCGGG. Variable domain in full (rest from reference TRBV1 and TRBJ2-2): VTLLEQNPRWRLVPRGQAVNLRCILKNSQYPWMSWYQQDLQKQLQWLFTLRSPGDKEVKSLPGADYLATRVTDTELRLQVANMSQGRTLYCTCSVLGNTGQLYFGEGSKLTVL.

This clone was seen only a few times. The listed genes are named as in mouse. The CDR3 end lies 4 residues beyond the end of the read and is filled in from the germline J gene. V gene TRBV13-2 combines with J gene TRBJ2-7, with a possible D match to TRBD1 (5 bases). This CDR3 has 13 residues. The V gene's germline CDR1 is NNHNN and CDR2 SYGAGS (reference sequence). CDR3 in amino acids: CASGEQDKYEQYF. The CDR3 DNA, read in part, is TGTGCCAGCGGTGAACAGGACAAATAT.

This clone was seen at least ten times. Here the gene names and germline are mouse. The covered CDR3 bases are TGTGCCAGCAGTGGAGACTGGGCGCAAGAC. This codes for CASSGDWAQD. The entire CDR3 protein reads CASSGDWAQDTQYF. V gene TRBV13-3 combines with J gene TRBJ2-5; 7 nucleotides align to TRBD2. Read data end 4 residues before the CDR3 end; the end is taken from the germline J gene. Germline V gene sequence: CDR1 NNHDY, CDR2 SYVADS. There are 14 residues in the CDR3. V lost 3 bases, J lost 3 bases, and 4 bases stayed unmatched.

This clone has ten or more counts. These gene names are mouse names. The CDR3 end falls 4 residues outside the read, so it is completed with the germline J gene. This chain links TRBV19 with TRBJ1-2, with 9 bases identical to TRBD1. The CDR3 is 14 residues long. The germline CDR1 and CDR2 sequences are FNHDT and SITEND (reference sequence). The part of the CDR3 DNA that was read is TGTGCCAGCAGTATTGGGACAGGGAGCCCC. It specifies CASSIGTGSP. The whole CDR3 reads CASSIGTGSPDYTF. Full variable domain (remainder filled in from reference TRBV19 and TRBJ1-2): GGIITQTPKFLIGQEGQKLTLKCQQNFNHDTMYWYRQDSGKGLRLIYYSITENDLQKGDLSEGYDASREKKSSFSLTVTSAQKNEMAVFLCASSIGTGSPDYTFGSGTRLLVI.